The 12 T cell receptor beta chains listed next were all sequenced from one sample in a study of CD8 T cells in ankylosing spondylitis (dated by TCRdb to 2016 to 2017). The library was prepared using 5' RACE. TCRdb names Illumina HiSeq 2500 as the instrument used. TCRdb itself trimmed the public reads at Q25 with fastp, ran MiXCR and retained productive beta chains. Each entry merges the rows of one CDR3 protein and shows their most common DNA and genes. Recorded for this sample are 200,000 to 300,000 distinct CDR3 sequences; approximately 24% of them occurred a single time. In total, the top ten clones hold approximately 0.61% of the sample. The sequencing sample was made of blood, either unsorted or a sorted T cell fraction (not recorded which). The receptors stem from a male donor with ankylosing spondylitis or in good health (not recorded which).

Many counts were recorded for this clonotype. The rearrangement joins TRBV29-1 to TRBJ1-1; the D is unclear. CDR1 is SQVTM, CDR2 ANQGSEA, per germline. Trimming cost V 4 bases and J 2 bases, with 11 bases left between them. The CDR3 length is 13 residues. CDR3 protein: CSVVVDSNTEAFF. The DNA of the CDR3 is TGCAGCGTTGTGGTGGATTCAAACACTGAAGCTTTCTTT.

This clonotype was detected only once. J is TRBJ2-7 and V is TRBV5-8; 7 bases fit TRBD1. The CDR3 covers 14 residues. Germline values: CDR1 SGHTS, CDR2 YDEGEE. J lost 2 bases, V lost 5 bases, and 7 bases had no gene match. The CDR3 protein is CASSFGGQTYEQYF. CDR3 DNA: TGTGCCAGCAGTTTTGGGGGACAGACCTACGAGCAGTACTTC.

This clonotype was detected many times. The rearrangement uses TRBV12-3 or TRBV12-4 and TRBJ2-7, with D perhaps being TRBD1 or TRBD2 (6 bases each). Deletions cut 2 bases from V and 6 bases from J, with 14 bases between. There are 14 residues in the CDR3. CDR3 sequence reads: CASSLFGEGGEQYF. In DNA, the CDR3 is TGTGCCAGCAGTTTATTTGGCGAGGGGGGCGAGCAGTACTTC.

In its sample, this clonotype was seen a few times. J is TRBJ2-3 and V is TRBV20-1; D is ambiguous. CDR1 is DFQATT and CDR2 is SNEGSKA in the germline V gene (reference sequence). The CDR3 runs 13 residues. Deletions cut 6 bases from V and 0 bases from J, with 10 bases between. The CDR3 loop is CSATKTSTDTQYF. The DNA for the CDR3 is TGCAGTGCAACGAAAACTAGCACAGATACGCAGTATTTT.

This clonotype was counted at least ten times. The CDR3 sequence is CSASGTASNQPQHF. DNA of the CDR3: TGCAGTGCCTCCGGGACAGCTAGCAATCAGCCCCAGCATTTT. The genes are TRBV20-1 and TRBJ1-5, with TRBD1 matching 7 bases. Germline values: CDR1 DFQATT, CDR2 SNEGSKA (reference sequence). The trim removed 6 bases at V and 0 bases at J, leaving 5 bases unmatched. The CDR3 consists of 14 residues.

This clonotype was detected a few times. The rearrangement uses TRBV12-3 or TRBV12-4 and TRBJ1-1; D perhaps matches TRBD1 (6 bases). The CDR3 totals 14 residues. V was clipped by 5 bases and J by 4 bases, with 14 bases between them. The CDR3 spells CASSSQQGGTEAFF. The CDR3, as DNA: TGTGCCAGCAGTAGCCAACAGGGAGGCACTGAAGCTTTCTTT.

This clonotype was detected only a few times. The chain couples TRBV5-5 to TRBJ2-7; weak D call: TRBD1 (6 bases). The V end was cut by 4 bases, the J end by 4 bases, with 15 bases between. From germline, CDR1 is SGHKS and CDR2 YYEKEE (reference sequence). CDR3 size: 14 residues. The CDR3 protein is CASSLGTMTYEQYF. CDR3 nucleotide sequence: TGTGCCAGCAGCCTCGGGACAATGACTTACGAGCAGTACTTC. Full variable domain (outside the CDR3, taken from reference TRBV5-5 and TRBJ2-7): DAGVTQSPTHLIKTRGQQVTLRCSPISGHKSVSWYQQVLGQGPQFIFQYYEKEERGRGNFPDRFSARQFPNYSSELNVNALLLGDSALYLCASSLGTMTYEQYFGPGTRLTVT.

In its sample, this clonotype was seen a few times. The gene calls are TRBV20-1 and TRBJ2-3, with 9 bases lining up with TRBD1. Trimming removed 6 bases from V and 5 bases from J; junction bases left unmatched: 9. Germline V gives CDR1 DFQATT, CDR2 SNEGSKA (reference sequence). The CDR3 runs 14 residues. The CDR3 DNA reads TGCAGTGCAGTCGACAGGGGGATTGGAGATACGCAGTATTTT. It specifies CSAVDRGIGDTQYF.

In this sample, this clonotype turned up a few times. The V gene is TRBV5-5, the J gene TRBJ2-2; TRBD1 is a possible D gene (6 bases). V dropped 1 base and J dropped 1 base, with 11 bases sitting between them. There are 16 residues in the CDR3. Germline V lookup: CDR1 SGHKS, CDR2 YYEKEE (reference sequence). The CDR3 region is CASSLRGTMNTGELFF. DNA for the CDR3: TGTGCCAGCAGCTTGAGGGGGACAATGAACACCGGGGAGCTGTTTTTT.

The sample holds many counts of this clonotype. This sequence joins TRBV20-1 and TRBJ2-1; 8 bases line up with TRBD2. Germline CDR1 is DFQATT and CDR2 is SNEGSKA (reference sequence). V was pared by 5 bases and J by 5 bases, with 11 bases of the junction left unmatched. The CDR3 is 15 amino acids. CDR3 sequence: CSAGDGRGAHNEQFF. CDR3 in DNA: TGCAGTGCTGGGGACGGGCGGGGGGCCCACAATGAGCAGTTCTTC.

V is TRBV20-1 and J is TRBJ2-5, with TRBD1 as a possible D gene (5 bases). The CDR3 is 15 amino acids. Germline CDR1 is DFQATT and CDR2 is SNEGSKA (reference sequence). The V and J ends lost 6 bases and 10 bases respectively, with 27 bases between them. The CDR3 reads CSAPPHRRERGGQYF. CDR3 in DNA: TGCAGTGCGCCGCCCCACAGGAGAGAGCGAGGTGGCCAGTACTTC.

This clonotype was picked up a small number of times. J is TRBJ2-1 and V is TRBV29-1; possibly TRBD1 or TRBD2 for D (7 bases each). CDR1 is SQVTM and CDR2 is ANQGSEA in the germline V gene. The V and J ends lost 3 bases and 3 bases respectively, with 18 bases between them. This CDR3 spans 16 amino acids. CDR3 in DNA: TGCAGCGTTGAGGGGGAGGCAGGGGGGGTCTACAATGAGCAGTTCTTC. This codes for CSVEGEAGGVYNEQFF.